Listed here are 2 T cell receptor beta chains from one sample, sequenced in a study of blood T cells in healthy people across ages. The authors ran a second PCR of about 6 to 11 cycles using a sample-barcoded 5' primer and a J-beta primer mix. TCRdb re-derived calls from the 5' RACE reads in MiXCR, one entry per CDR3 protein. The table has 920,000 or so distinct CDR3 sequences, more than 40% seen once. The sample comprised blood. Source of these receptors: a woman aged 55-75 years in good health.

This chain uses TRBV2 with TRBJ2-1, with D perhaps matching TRBD1 (6 bases). This CDR3 is built from 16 residues. Deletions cut 1 base from V and 2 bases from J, with 12 bases between. Germline V gives CDR1 SNHLY, CDR2 FYNNEI. As DNA, the CDR3 is TGTGCCAGCAGTGAAGAAAGGGGGTTCACCTACAATGAGCAGTTCTTC. It is translated as CASSEERGFTYNEQFF.

The chain has TRBV27 and TRBJ1-2; D gene ambiguous. Between the trimmed V and J ends, which lost 0 bases and 4 bases, there was a span of 12 bases. Germline CDR1 reads MNHEY; CDR2 reads SMNVEV (reference sequence). The length of the CDR3 is 15 residues. CDR3 sequence: CASSLSMGSTYGYTF. The DNA for the CDR3 is TGTGCCAGCAGTTTATCGATGGGCAGTACCTATGGCTACACCTTC.